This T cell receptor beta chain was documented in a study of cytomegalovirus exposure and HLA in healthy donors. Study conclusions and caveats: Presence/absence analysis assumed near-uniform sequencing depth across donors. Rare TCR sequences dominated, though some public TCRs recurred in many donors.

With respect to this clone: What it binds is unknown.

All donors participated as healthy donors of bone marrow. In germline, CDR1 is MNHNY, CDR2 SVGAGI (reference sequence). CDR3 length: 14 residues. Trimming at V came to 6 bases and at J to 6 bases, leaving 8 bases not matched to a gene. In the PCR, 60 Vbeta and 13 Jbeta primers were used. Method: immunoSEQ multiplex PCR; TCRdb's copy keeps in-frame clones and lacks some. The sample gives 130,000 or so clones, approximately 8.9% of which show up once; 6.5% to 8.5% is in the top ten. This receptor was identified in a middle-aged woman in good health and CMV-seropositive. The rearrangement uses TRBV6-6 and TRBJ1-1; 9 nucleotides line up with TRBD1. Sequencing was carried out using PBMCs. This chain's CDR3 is CASRRGQGTAEAFF. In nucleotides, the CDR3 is TGTGCCAGCAGAAGGGGACAGGGTACCGCTGAAGCTTTCTTT.